The sequence of this TCR beta chain was determined in a study of CD8+CD57+ T cells in acquired aplastic anemia (dated by TCRdb to 2017 to 2018). Some background on the complete study: A mean of roughly 2.9 ug of DNA, ranging from about 0.19 to 27.4 ug, was extracted from sorted CD4+ and CD8+ cells. A CD8+CD57+ expansion meant a frequency higher than the mean frequency seen in healthy subjects. The study at large found these results: No significant difference in CD8+ Simpson's diversity was found between patients and healthy controls (P=0.060). Some 30 CD8+ CDR3 sequences were shared between patients and controls but appeared highly expressed in patients and within their immunodominant clones.

The patients picked for sequencing were ones in whom flow cytometry had shown an expansion of CD8+CD57+ cells. All patients had severe acquired aplastic anemia diagnosed by International Study of Aplastic Anemia and Agranulocytosis and Camitta criteria. No therapy had been received by the patients at the time of blood sampling. In this study, sorted CD4+ and CD8+ T cells from the blood of healthy subjects and of severe aplastic anemia patients had their TCR repertoires deep-sequenced. In the USA, patient enrollment took place under clinicaltrials.gov protocols 00001620, 01623167, 00001397, 00071045, 00081523 and 00961064. Ficoll-Paque density gradient centrifugation was used to isolate peripheral blood mononuclear cells. Before DNA was extracted, CD4+ and CD8+ T cells were sorted using either FACS or magnetic beads. TCR beta VDJ combination and CDR3 sequence profiling used genomic DNA as the template. TCR repertoire sequencing was run on an Illumina HiSeq 2000. The study's own analysis went as follows. Repertoire assessment relied on Simpson's diversity index, CDR3 size and DJ length profiles, and TRBV/TRBJ rearrangement plots. The most abundant DNA sequence in the deep sequencing data was taken as the immunodominant clone. CDR3 amino acid sequences were screened for sharing across subjects and were compared with published repertoires and the VDJdb database. TCRdb redid the processing of the public reads, applying fastp at Q25 and MiXCR, and retained in-frame beta chains. One record per CDR3 amino acid sequence lists the most common genes and DNA. Clone size and V and J calls follow TCRdb, not the original study. This sample has 220,000 or so distinct CDR3 sequences in its table, and more than 55% of those were observed once. The ten largest clones add up to around 60% of the sample.

The germline V gene (reference sequence) specifies LNHNV as CDR1 and YYDKDF as CDR2. The CDR3 goes from the cysteine to the phenylalanine over 17 residues. CDR3 DNA is the only sequence kept; it has 51 bases, read in frame from the first base. Germline trimming amounts to 3 bases on V and 3 bases on J, with 7 as the count of junction bases outside the gene matches. This clonotype was observed a single time. The antigen this receptor binds is unknown. No clone much larger than this one lies a single base away; base qualities are absent. Weak support is all one read offers. The sequence was collected from a human donor with aplastic anemia. What was sequenced was sorted CD4+, CD8+, or CD8+CD57+ T cells (not recorded which) from PBMCs. Recombination joined TRBV15 with TRBJ2-6, and 8 junction bases match TRBD2. CDR3 reads: CATSSPGGGDGANVLTF. The DNA sequence is given as TGTGCCACCAGCAGTCCCGGGGGGGGTGATGGGGCCAACGTCCTGACTTTC.